What follows is one T cell receptor beta chain and its context. This clonotype was observed many times. Its antigen remains unidentified. Per-base quality was not reported, and no clone a single base away is much larger than it. This sample was included in a study of regulatory T cells in long-lasting Graves disease (dated by TCRdb to about 2021). About the study as a whole: Antithyroid drugs had been taken for less than 3 months by newly diagnosed Graves' disease patients. Patients with persistent Graves' disease were compared with patients with newly diagnosed Graves' disease using TCR sequencing and RNA sequencing of peripheral blood. The study was registered as a clinical trial and conducted in China. A total of approximately 35 samples were covered by TCR sequencing, comprising some 13 persistent and around 20 newly diagnosed Graves' disease patients.

The time point label for this specimen denotes: newly diagnosed GD, antithyroid drugs for less than 3 months. RNA was extracted from PBMCs in TRIzol for both TCR sequencing and RNA sequencing. Graves' disease was diagnosed according to American Thyroid Association guidelines. Patients were recruited from an endocrinology department in Xi'an, China. From each patient, about 8.9 milliliters of peripheral blood was collected into an EDTA anticoagulant tube. Ficoll Paque Plus density gradient separation was used to isolate PBMCs, and no further T cell sorting was done. An Agilent 2100 Bioanalyzer and agarose gel were used to check RNA quality, and a NanoDrop 2000 was used to measure RNA concentration. What the work shows at the level of the full study, not this receptor alone: As a limitation, the authors acknowledged that the small sample size may reduce accuracy. Preferential use of TRBV28, TRBJ1-2 and TRBJ2-5 was observed in persistent disease, whereas TRBV20-1 and TRBJ2-1 were favored in newly diagnosed disease. Patients with persistent disease shared more public clonotypes (around 3,000) than newly diagnosed patients did (966). The study examined only peripheral blood because the primary lesion, thyroid tissue, could not be accessed. Compared with newly diagnosed patients, patients with persistent Graves' disease had lower TCR Shannon entropy and fewer highly expanded clones, which suggests clonal expansion. Only the TCR beta chain was sequenced and analyzed.

The library was prepared using multiplex PCR. For sequencing, an Illumina HiSeq 4000 was employed. iRepertoire HTBI primers and Arm-PCR amplification of CDR3 regions were used to construct TCR beta libraries. Before sequencing, the PCR products underwent gel purification. From the authors' description of their analysis: Gene usage analysis of CDR3 amino acid clonotypes relied on the approximately 62 TRBV and more than twelve TRBJ segments identified across samples. Filtered high-quality paired reads were merged into contigs using COPE and FqMerger. Contigs were aligned with BLAST to IMGT TRBV, TRBD and TRBJ reference genes, and CDR3 was defined per IMGT. Any clonotype with a frequency above 0.1% was classified as a highly expanded clone. Shannon entropy served as the measure of repertoire diversity, while the Gini coefficient captured V-J evenness. A clonotype was considered public if more than one individual shared it. The public reads were reanalyzed by TCRdb: fastp trimming at Q25, MiXCR alignment, in-frame beta chains only. Merged by CDR3 protein, the rows form single entries marked with the most common genes and DNA. TCRdb, not the authors, supplied the V and J calls. Present in this sample are 400,000 to 500,000 distinct CDR3 sequences, approximately 15% of which were seen just once. The ten biggest clones cover roughly 18% of the sample.

Sequences SEHNR (CDR1) and FQNEAQ (CDR2) are obtained from the germline V gene (reference sequence). The CDR3 has 15 amino acids, counting the end cysteine and phenylalanine. The read is trimmed to its CDR3 DNA, 45 bases read in frame from base 1. Germline trimming: 5 bases from V, 2 bases from J; junction bases outside gene matches: 5. The same specimen was also included in a second study, on T cells in Graves' hyperthyroidism and ophthalmopathy. Per the second study: Stable Graves' hyperthyroidism was defined as the absence of progression to ophthalmopathy over 18 months of follow-up. Hyperthyroidism patients were newly diagnosed, had a disease duration of under 2 months, and were aged 18 to 65 years. Exclusion was applied to patients with uncontrolled infections, other autoimmune diseases, pregnancy or lactation. Diagnoses relied on clinical symptoms, serum thyroxine and TRAb, thyroid ultrasound and orbital computed tomography. A first-round RT-PCR of the TCR CDR3 used the HTBI primer set with the Qiagen OneStep RT-PCR kit. Blood samples also contained most of the expanded thyroid clonotypes (frequency above 0.001), which suggests that blood repertoires may reflect thyroid immune responses. In cross-validation, a model built on a 13 V-J signature told ophthalmopathy apart from stable hyperthyroidism with less than 90% sensitivity and roughly 82% specificity, and in testing the same model reached 80%/75%. In validation, progression to ophthalmopathy was predicted by the model with about 70% sensitivity and approximately 78% specificity, a median of approximately 6.5 months before onset. A discovery cohort of about 96 patients, 43 with Graves' ophthalmopathy and 57 with stable Graves' hyperthyroidism, was used to find distinguishing TCR V-J signatures. Prospective prediction of ophthalmopathy was tested in an independent validation cohort of approximately 19 hyperthyroidism patients and 17 patients who later progressed to ophthalmopathy. For training and testing, the approximately 97 patients in the discovery cohort were randomly divided in a 7:3 ratio. In addition, the study compared T-cell repertoires in thyroid tissue and in blood from about 6 Graves' hyperthyroidism patients. Following sampling, methimazole starting at 30 mg daily was given to hyperthyroidism patients, and high-dose intravenous methylprednisolone was given to ophthalmopathy patients. A second multiplex PCR round built the libraries, followed by size selection and purification. Sequencing of the libraries was done on an Illumina HiSeq2000 using paired-end 100 bp reads. SOAPnuke was used to process the raw data, removing reads that contained adapters or uncalled bases, had a mean Phred below 15, or lacked an exact match to the constant primer or identifier. High-quality paired reads were merged with COPE v1.2.5, and unique nucleotide sequences were defined as clonotypes. MiTCR v1.1 was used to align the clonotypes against IMGT TRBV, TRBD and TRBJ reference segments. The analysis included only V-J combinations with a frequency above 0.0001, which together covered 98% to 99.2% of the repertoires. The TCS score was defined as F50 (clonal expansion) divided by E x V (chaos), with BLOSUM62-based TCRdist calculated between CDR3 peptides within each V-J. Welch's t-statistics and random forest reduced roughly 500 V-J features to fewer than 15, which were used in a naive Bayes classifier (R e1071). No statistical method was used to fix the sample size in advance, and group allocation was not hidden from the investigators. The paper describes TCR Vbeta CDR3 sequencing of fewer than 150 peripheral blood samples, made up of 43 ophthalmopathy patients, roughly 75 hyperthyroidism patients and some 17 progressor patients.

The sequencing used peripheral blood mononuclear cells (PBMCs), collected at new diagnosis, from a patient treated with antithyroid drugs. The TCR comes from a woman aged 50 to 60 with Graves disease. Donor details come from another sample of the same person, matched by shared clones. The V gene is TRBV7-9 and the J gene is TRBJ2-3; 9 bases in the junction line up with TRBD1. At the DNA level, the sequence is TGTGCCAGCAGCCGCCGGGACAGGGTCACAGATACGCAGTATTTT. It is translated as CASSRRDRVTDTQYF. Reference TRBV7-9 and TRBJ2-3 proteins supply the regions before and after the CDR3; the full variable domain is: DTGVSQNPRHKITKRGQNVTFRCDPISEHNRLYWYRQTLGQGPEFLTYFQNEAQLEKSRLLSDRFSAERPKGSFSTLEIQRTEQGDSAMYLCASSRRDRVTDTQYFGPGTRLTVL.